This TCR beta chain is from a study of T cell repertoires in cytomegalovirus infection (dated by TCRdb to between 2018 and 2020). For the study in its entirety: The peptide stimulations were aimed at well-studied HLA-B-restricted epitopes as well as recently identified HLA-C-restricted CMV epitopes, whose presentation resists viral immunomodulation. Because public TCR beta signatures pointed to carriage of CMV infection together with the matching HLA type, the HLA type of each donor mattered for the analysis. Overall study results and their limits: Carriers of CMV infection plus the relevant HLA type were discriminated by the cumulative frequency of public TCR beta family members in the study cohort and in an independent roughly 320-donor cohort. The ex vivo response was dominated by HLA-C-restricted CMV-specific TCR beta clonotypes, and the single most frequent clonotype in two of eight donors was supplied by these HLA-C-restricted clonotypes.

Spanning cysteine to phenylalanine, the CDR3 consists of 13 amino acids. The CDR3 DNA has 39 bases and is translated from base 1. The germline V gene supplies CDR1 MDHEN and CDR2 SYDVKM. Trimming takes 4 bases off V and 4 bases off J; junction bases not matched to a gene: 2. The sample's treatment or condition, from its label and the paper: in vitro stimulation with specific CMV peptide epitopes to enrich CMV-specific T cells. Instrument used: Illumina HiSeq 1500. TCRdb redid the processing of the public reads, applying fastp at Q25 and MiXCR, and retained in-frame beta chains. A single entry per CDR3 protein holds the most common genes and DNA from its merged rows. This sample holds about 400,000 distinct CDR3 sequences; 34% were observed only once. Clones ranked in the top ten supply around an eighth of the sample. With regard to this clonotype: Its binding antigen is unknown. No qualities accompany the bases; no much larger clone lies one base away.

This chain joins TRBV28 to TRBJ2-5; TRBD1 lines up with 8 middle nucleotides. Here the sequenced sample was cultured PBMCs, taken from culture after CMV antigen stimulation. This TCR derives from a human donor in good health (CMV status not recorded). Some clones in this sample may be carry-over from other donors' samples. The CDR3 protein: CASSWQGAETQYF. The DNA sequence reads TGTGCCAGCAGTTGGCAGGGGGCAGAGACCCAGTACTTC. Joined to the reference TRBV28 and TRBJ2-5 proteins, this CDR3 gives the full variable domain: DVKVTQSSRYLVKRTGEKVFLECVQDMDHENMFWYRQDPGLGLRLIYFSYDVKMKEKGDIPEGYSVSREKKERFSLILESASTNQTSMYLCASSWQGAETQYFGPGTRLLVL.